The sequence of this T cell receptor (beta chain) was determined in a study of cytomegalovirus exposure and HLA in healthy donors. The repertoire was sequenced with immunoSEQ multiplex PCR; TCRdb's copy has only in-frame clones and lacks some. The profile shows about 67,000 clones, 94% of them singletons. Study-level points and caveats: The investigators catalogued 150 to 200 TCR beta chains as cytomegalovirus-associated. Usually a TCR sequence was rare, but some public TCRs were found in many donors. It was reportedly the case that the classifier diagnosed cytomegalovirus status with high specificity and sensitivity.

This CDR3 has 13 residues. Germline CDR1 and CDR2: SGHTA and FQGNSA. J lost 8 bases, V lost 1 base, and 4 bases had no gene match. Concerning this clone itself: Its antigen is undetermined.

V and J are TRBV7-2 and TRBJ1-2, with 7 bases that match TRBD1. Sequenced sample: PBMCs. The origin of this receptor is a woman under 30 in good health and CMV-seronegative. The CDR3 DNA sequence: TGTGCCAGCAGCTTAGGACAGGGTGACGGCTACACCTTC. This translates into CASSLGQGDGYTF.